This T cell receptor beta chain was retrieved from a study of shared clonotypes between healthy human individuals (dated by TCRdb to about 2020). The study in broad terms: Two women and a few men aged 18 to 49 years were included in the cohort. For each donor, CD4 naive and CD4 memory were each given three plates, CD8 naive was given two plates, and CD8 memory was given one plate. To estimate repertoire size and how much clonotypes are shared between individuals, the study performed deep sequencing of blood TCR repertoires from a few healthy adults. Different laboratories and diverse techniques were used to prepare libraries and sequence TCR repertoires, to increase sequencing depth and limit assay-specific biases. Per donor, leukapheresis produced somewhere between about 0.85 and 10 billion PBMCs.

Details on this clone: Its antigen remains unidentified. No clone much larger than this one lies a single base away; base qualities are absent.

The germline V gene provides CDR1 SGHVS and CDR2 FNYEAQ. Trimming accounts for 5 bases at V and 8 bases at J, while the number of junction bases matched to no gene is 7. Measured from the cysteine to the phenylalanine, the CDR3 is 14 residues long. The entry retains the CDR3 DNA only, 42 bases that are in frame from base 1. Results and caveats for the whole study, not just this receptor: Only blood was sampled, and tissue TCR repertoires likely differ from those in blood. Based on pairwise subsampling, the degree of clonotype sharing among donors was expected to be affected by sequencing depth. Naive subsets generally had larger estimated clonotype richness than memory subsets. Compared with non-shared clonotypes, clonotypes shared by all four sorted-subset donors had higher generation probabilities. Rarefaction of sorted-subset datasets indicated incomplete sequencing despite the large sequencing depth. Across a few donors, around 5% of naive CD4, around 3.5% of naive CD8, about 2.3% of memory CD4, and approximately 0.4% of memory CD8 clonotypes were shared. The genetic and exposure-history diversity represented was limited by the small number of donors.

TCR CDR3 regions were amplified from genomic DNA by multiplex PCR using the deep immunoSEQ assay. For each cell subset, the extracted genomic DNA was distributed evenly across all wells of several immunoSEQ 96-well plates, and each plate served as one replicate. Each replicate PCR for sorted subsets received about 200 ng genomic DNA, equal to roughly 30,000 T cell genomes. Purified libraries were quantified with a Qubit 3.0 fluorometer, sized on a Bioanalyzer 2100, and re-quantified with the KAPA Library Quantification kit. Every immunoSEQ 96-well plate was sequenced on a separate single-read 150-cycle Illumina NextSeq 550 flow cell. Processing in the source paper ran as follows. Because the immunoSEQ output included only junctional sequences and no quality scores, the filtering could not be the same as the filtering used for full-length reads. To assign V/J genes and CDR3, sequences were annotated using PyIR, a Python wrapper for IgBLAST v1.9, with IMGT germline references. Reads were filtered out if the reads had weak V/J assignments (E-value above 1e-6), no CDR3, stop codons, out-of-frame junctions, or ambiguous translated residues. V3J clonotypes were defined as sequences sharing the same inferred V gene, J gene, and CDR3 amino acid sequence. The percentage overlap between two repertoires was calculated by dividing the number of shared unique clonotypes by the size of the smaller repertoire. Repertoire richness was assessed with RTK rarefaction, the Chao1 estimator, and Recon v2.1 estimates of unobserved clonotypes. Generation probabilities were computed with OLGA for all TCRbeta clonotypes obtained by the gDNA method from several donors. TCRdb's version of the immuneACCESS table is confined to in-frame rearrangements and falls short of the full clone set. An unresolved V gene accounts for under half of the shortfall where checked; the remainder is of unknown origin. The D gene and trimming were derived from the DNA, and the V and J assignments and clone size from that table. This sample holds fewer than 2.5 million clones; 93% were observed only once. Approximately 0.37% of the sample is in the top ten clones.

Donors were healthy HIV-negative adults with no recently reported acute infections or vaccinations. Every donor was a Caucasian adult living in Nashville, Tennessee, USA. CD4+ T cells were enriched by magnetic negative selection; naive cells were then positively selected on CD45RA, and the negative fraction formed the memory subset. Blood was collected by leukapheresis, and PBMCs were isolated by Ficoll-Histopaque density gradient centrifugation and then cryopreserved in liquid nitrogen vapor phase. Analytical flow cytometry was used to check the purity and quantity of every magnetically sorted T cell population. Genomic DNA was isolated from each sorted fraction and quantified by UV absorbance on a Nanodrop 2000c.

Source material: naive CD4+ T cells from PBMCs. Interpreted using the paper, the cell subset or site label stands for: CD45RA+ positively selected. Recombination connected TRBV7-6 to TRBJ2-1; 9 central bases correspond to TRBD2. The receptor was isolated from a man younger than 35 in good health. Some clones in this sample may be carry-over from other donors' samples. At the DNA level, the sequence is TGTGCCAGCAGCAGGCGGGAGGGCCGGGATGAGCAGTTCTTC. This gives the protein CASSRREGRDEQFF.